The entry that follows covers one T cell receptor (beta chain) sequence. These data originate in a study of cytomegalovirus exposure and HLA in healthy donors. Primers included in the PCR were 60 Vbeta and 13 Jbeta primers. This table comes from immunoSEQ multiplex PCR, and its TCRdb copy is limited to in-frame clones, with some not included. The profile covers around 55,000 clones, with approximately 80% appearing a single time and 1.4% to 1.5% taken by the ten largest. In germline, CDR1 is SGHAT, CDR2 FQNNGV. CDR3 length: 16 residues. After removal of 1 base from V and 0 bases from J, the junction contained 1 base not matched to a gene.

The sequenced material came from PBMCs. The sequence derives from a female donor in good health and CMV-seronegative. This chain connects TRBV11-2 to TRBJ2-5, with 11 bases aligning to TRBD2. The CDR3 DNA follows: TGTGCCAGCAGCTTAGTAGCGGGGGGGTACCAAGAGACCCAGTACTTC. Translating it yields CASSLVAGGYQETQYF. The full variable domain, rest sourced from reference TRBV11-2 and TRBJ2-5, is EAGVAQSPRYKIIEKRQSVAFWCNPISGHATLYWYQQILGQGPKLLIQFQNNGVVDDSQLPKDRFSAERLKGVDSTLKIQPAKLEDSAVYLCASSLVAGGYQETQYFGPGTRLLVL.